One and the same sample provided the 18 T cell receptor beta chains below, sequenced in a study of blood T cell repertoires in COVID-19 (dated by TCRdb to 2019 to 2021). Libraries were prepared through the immunoSEQ multiplex PCR assay. Imported from immuneACCESS, the table was reduced by TCRdb to in-frame sequences with V and J called. These copies leave out some clones; in studies compared against another copy, an unresolved V gene accounts for under half, and the cause of the remainder is not known. The table for this sample lists 200,000 to 300,000 clones; 83% of them were counted only once. Jointly, the top ten make up more than 5.5% of the sample. Material for sequencing was peripheral blood. These receptor sequences come from a human donor in a cohort sampled during active COVID-19.

The rearrangement joins TRBV12-3 or TRBV12-4 to TRBJ2-1; TRBD1 matches 7 bases. CDR3 size: 13 residues. J gave up 6 bases and V 2 bases, and 1 base lay outside the gene matches. CDR3 nucleotides: TGTGCCAGCAGTTTAAGACAGGGCAATGAGCAGTTCTTC. Amino acid sequence: CASSLRQGNEQFF.

This clone has only a few counts. The rearrangement uses TRBV30 and TRBJ1-1, with a weak D call TRBD1 (5 bases). This CDR3 is 12 amino acids long. Germline V gene data show CDR1 as GTSNPN and CDR2 as SVGIG (reference sequence). The V end lost 1 base, the J end lost 8 bases, and 11 bases lay between the germline ends. CDR3 DNA sequence: TGTGCCTGGAGTGGGACGGGGGTGGAAGCTTTCTTT. This encodes CAWSGTGVEAFF.

With regard to this clone: A read error may explain this, as a much larger clone is one base away. For the CDR3, the DNA is TGTGCCAGCAGCTTACAGGGGAATCAGCCCCAGCATTTT. This gives the protein CASSLQGNQPQHF. This rearrangement joins TRBV7-9 to TRBJ1-5; tentative D call: TRBD1 (6 bases). Germline V gives CDR1 SEHNR, CDR2 FQNEAQ (reference sequence). V gave up 2 bases and J gave up 4 bases, with 6 bases separating them. The CDR3 contains 13 residues.

This clone was seen just once. The rearrangement links TRBV10-3 to TRBJ1-2; D is uncertain. V was clipped by 0 bases and J by 4 bases, with 12 bases between them. Looked up from germline, CDR1 is ENHRY and CDR2 is SYGVKD. CDR3 size: 15 residues. The CDR3 nucleotides are TGTGCCATCAGTGAGTCCCCAGGTTCTGGCTATGGCTACACCTTC. The encoded protein is CAISESPGSGYGYTF.

This chain links TRBV4-2 with TRBJ2-7, with 9 positions matching TRBD2. V lost 4 bases, J lost 4 bases, and 14 bases stayed unmatched. Germline V gene sequence: CDR1 LGHNA, CDR2 YNFKEQ. The CDR3 consists of 17 residues. The CDR3 sequence: CASSPLLGLAGFYEQYF. CDR3 sequence (DNA): TGTGCCAGCAGCCCTCTCCTAGGGCTAGCGGGATTTTACGAGCAGTACTTC.

J is TRBJ1-4 and V is TRBV23-1; TRBD1 matches at 10 bases. TRBV23-1 carries the ORF label, with uncertain function. This CDR3 spans 15 amino acids. With 7 bases clipped from V and 7 bases from J, the junction kept 9 bases outside the gene matches. The CDR3 loop reads CASTWTGGYREKLFF. As DNA, the CDR3 is TGCGCCAGCACCTGGACAGGGGGTTATCGTGAAAAACTGTTTTTT.

This chain uses TRBV10-1 with TRBJ2-2; TRBD1 might be the D (6 bases). The germline V and J ends were trimmed by 6 bases and 5 bases, with 10 bases remaining between them. This CDR3 has 13 residues. In germline, CDR1 is WNHNN, CDR2 SYGVQD (reference sequence). The CDR3 DNA is TGCGCCAGCAGGGCTACAGGGACCGGGGAGCTGTTTTTT. This sequence encodes CASRATGTGELFF.

The DNA for the CDR3 is TGTGCCAGCAGCCAGGGTTCTAGCGGGGGGGCCGTGCGGGCGCAGTTCTTC. Its translation: CASSQGSSGGAVRAQFF. The rearrangement uses TRBV4-2 and TRBJ2-1; 12 nucleotides line up with TRBD2. Germline CDR1 is LGHNA and CDR2 is YNFKEQ. V shed 3 bases and J 12 bases; nucleotides not matched to a gene: 15. The CDR3 is made up of 17 amino acids.

This clone was recorded only once. The chain employs TRBV20-1 and TRBJ2-7, with 8 bases fitting TRBD2. V was pared by 3 bases and J by 3 bases, with 16 bases of the junction left unmatched. The CDR3 is made up of 17 amino acids. Germline CDR1 is DFQATT and CDR2 is SNEGSKA (reference sequence). The CDR3 here is CSASQSPYGSGNYEQYF. CDR3 nucleotide sequence: TGCAGTGCTAGTCAATCACCTTATGGTAGCGGGAACTACGAGCAGTACTTC.

DNA for the CDR3: TGTGCCAGCAGCCCTTACAATGAGCAGTTCTTC. Translation: CASSPYNEQFF. The genes are TRBV2 and TRBJ2-1; D unclear. CDR3 length equals 11 residues. CDR1 is SNHLY and CDR2 is FYNNEI in the germline V gene. Trimming took 6 bases from V and 4 from J, leaving 4 bases between them.

This clone appeared a few times. The chain couples TRBV9 to TRBJ2-2; 7 bases are a match to TRBD2. Germline-derived CDR1 and CDR2 are SGDLS and YYNGEE. The CDR3 is made up of 14 amino acids. With 3 bases clipped from V and 6 bases from J, the junction kept 5 bases outside the gene matches. CDR3 sequence: CASSARGEAGELFF. For the CDR3, the DNA is TGTGCCAGCAGCGCCCGGGGGGAGGCCGGGGAGCTGTTTTTT.

Only a few counts were recorded for this clone. The genes are TRBV29-1 and TRBJ2-3, with no clear D. This CDR3 contains 14 residues. Per the germline V gene, CDR1 is SQVTM and CDR2 is ANQGSEA. V lost 5 bases to trimming and J lost 1 base, with 13 bases between them. The CDR3, as DNA: TGCAGCGTTTTCTCCGCGCTTCGCACAGATACGCAGTATTTT. Protein sequence: CSVFSALRTDTQYF.

This chain joins TRBV11-2 and TRBJ2-3; 8 nucleotides line up with TRBD2. The CDR3 has 13 residues. Germline CDR1 reads SGHAT; CDR2 reads FQNNGV. Trimming cost V 6 bases and J 6 bases; bases outside gene matches: 5. Here the CDR3 reads CASSPGGHDTQYF. In nucleotides, the CDR3 is TGTGCCAGCAGTCCGGGGGGGCACGATACGCAGTATTTT.

V usage is TRBV6-2 or TRBV6-3 and J usage is TRBJ2-3; 9 bases are shared with TRBD2. This CDR3 is built from 15 residues. Looked up from germline, CDR1 is MNHEY and CDR2 is SVGEGT. J was trimmed by 2 bases and V by 4 bases; bases with no gene match: 4. In DNA, the CDR3 is TGTGCCAGCAGTTGGGCTAGCGGGATCACAGATACGCAGTATTTT. It specifies CASSWASGITDTQYF.

This clone was counted a single time. The chain employs TRBV4-1 and TRBJ1-3; D is ambiguous. This CDR3 contains 16 residues. Germline V gene data show CDR1 as MGHRA and CDR2 as YSYEKL. The germline V and J ends were trimmed by 0 bases and 4 bases, with 13 bases remaining between them. CDR3 nucleotides: TGCGCCAGCAGCCAAGAGTTTTTGCGTCCCGGAAACACCATATATTTT. Encoded protein: CASSQEFLRPGNTIYF.

The chain couples TRBV30 to TRBJ1-4, with no clear D. Per germline, CDR1 GTSNPN and CDR2 SVGIG (reference sequence). The CDR3 sequence is 13 residues long. The CDR3 bases are TGTGCGCGCGCGGGAACAACTAATGAAAAACTGTTTTTT. It translates to CARAGTTNEKLFF.

The chain uses TRBV11-2 and TRBJ1-3; 9 bases match TRBD1. This CDR3 spans 18 amino acids. Germline CDR1 SGHAT, CDR2 FQNNGV. J was trimmed by 0 bases and V by 4 bases; bases with no gene match: 10. The DNA for the CDR3 is TGTGCCAGCAGCTCATCCCGCGGACAGGGGAGCTCTGGAAACACCATATATTTT. The encoded protein is CASSSSRGQGSSGNTIYF. Using reference TRBV11-2 and TRBJ1-3 for the parts outside the CDR3, the full variable domain is EAGVAQSPRYKIIEKRQSVAFWCNPISGHATLYWYQQILGQGPKLLIQFQNNGVVDDSQLPKDRFSAERLKGVDSTLKIQPAKLEDSAVYLCASSSSRGQGSSGNTIYFGEGSWLTVV.

Concerning this clone itself: The same CDR3 also results from other DNA sequences found in this sample. The rearrangement links TRBV19 to TRBJ1-6; D is possibly TRBD1 (6 bases). The CDR3 is 14 residues long. Trimming removed 5 bases from V and 6 bases from J, with 11 bases in between. CDR1 and CDR2 (germline): LNHDA, SQIVND (reference sequence). CDR3 amino acids: CASSLDRGNSPLHF. The CDR3, as DNA: TGTGCCAGTAGTTTGGACAGAGGTAATTCACCCCTCCACTTT.